The following is a T cell receptor beta chain sequence with its context. The data were obtained in a study of technical replicates of blood from a handful of donors. The method was immunoSEQ multiplex PCR; TCRdb's version includes in-frame clones alone and lacks a portion of them. This sample yields about 76,000 clones, of which 85% to 95% are seen a single time; 0.3% to 0.45% belongs to the top ten. The CDR3 runs 19 residues. The source of this sequence is a human donor in good health. Sequencing input: T cells isolated from PBMCs. This chain uses TRBV21-1 with TRBJ2-3; the table's D call of TRBD2 was not tested on the DNA. TRBV21-1 is deemed a pseudogene. The CDR3 sequence is CATDFPSMTSGRVSDTQYF. CDR3 DNA sequence: TGTGCCACCGATTTCCCCAGCATGACTAGCGGGAGGGTGTCAGATACGCAGTATTTT.